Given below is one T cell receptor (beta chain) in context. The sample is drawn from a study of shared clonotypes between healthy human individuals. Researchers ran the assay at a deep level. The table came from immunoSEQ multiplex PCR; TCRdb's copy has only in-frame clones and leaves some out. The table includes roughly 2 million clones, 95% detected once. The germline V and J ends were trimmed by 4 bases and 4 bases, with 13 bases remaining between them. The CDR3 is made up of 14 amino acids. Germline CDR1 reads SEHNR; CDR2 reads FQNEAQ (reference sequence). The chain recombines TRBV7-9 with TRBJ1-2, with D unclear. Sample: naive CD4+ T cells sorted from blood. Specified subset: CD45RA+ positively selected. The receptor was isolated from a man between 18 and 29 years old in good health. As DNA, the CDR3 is TGTGCCAGCAGCTCCGGATCCAACTCCTATGGCTACACCTTC. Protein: CASSSGSNSYGYTF.